The rows below give T cell receptor beta chains drawn from one sample of a study of T cell responses to AZD1222 COVID-19 vaccine. Libraries were prepared by immunoSEQ multiplex PCR; TCRdb keeps only in-frame clonotypes and omits some of them. This table holds under 130,000 clones, about 81% found once. Sequenced material: peripheral blood, taken on day 0 of AZD1222 vaccination. Receptors were obtained from an adult in good health. CDR3s include the opening cysteine and the closing phenylalanine or tryptophan. The order of the fields is J gene, V gene, clone size, D gene, CDR3 DNA, CDR3 protein. D genes are given only for firm matches. The size of a clone is reported for some rows only, either as once, few or many, or as a class for expanded clones.

J gene: TRBJ2-7; V gene: TRBV6-5; clone size: -; D gene: -; CDR3 DNA: TGTGCCAGCCACCAACTGGGGAGGGAGCAGTACTTC; CDR3 protein: CASHQLGREQYF
J gene: TRBJ1-5; V gene: TRBV5-8; clone size: -; D gene: -; CDR3 DNA: TGTGCCAGCAGCTTGGGGCAGCTAGATCAGCCCCAGCATTTT; CDR3 protein: CASSLGQLDQPQHF
J gene: TRBJ1-3; V gene: TRBV9; clone size: -; D gene: -; CDR3 DNA: TGTGCCAGCAGCTCAACCGAGGACCCTGGAAACACCATATATTTT; CDR3 protein: CASSSTEDPGNTIYF
J gene: TRBJ2-1; V gene: TRBV4-3; clone size: -; D gene: TRBD2; CDR3 DNA: TGCGCCAGCAGCCAAGATCCCCCAGCGGGGGCACTTTCCTACAATGAGCAGTTCTTC; CDR3 protein: CASSQDPPAGALSYNEQFF
J gene: TRBJ2-7; V gene: TRBV19; clone size: -; D gene: TRBD2; CDR3 DNA: TGTGCCAGTAGTAGGAGCGGGGGCTCCTACGAGCAGTACTTC; CDR3 protein: CASSRSGGSYEQYF
J gene: TRBJ1-6; V gene: TRBV4-1; clone size: -; D gene: -; CDR3 DNA: TGCGCCAGCAGCCAAGATCGGGGCCCTTCACCCCTCCACTTT; CDR3 protein: CASSQDRGPSPLHF
J gene: TRBJ1-1; V gene: TRBV10-3; clone size: once; D gene: -; CDR3 DNA: TGTGCCATCAGTGCGGCGAGAGGGGACACTGAAGCTTTCTTT; CDR3 protein: CAISAARGDTEAFF
J gene: TRBJ2-3; V gene: TRBV6-5; clone size: -; D gene: -; CDR3 DNA: TGTGCCAGCAGTAGAGGAGGGTGGGGCACAGATACGCAGTATTTT; CDR3 protein: CASSRGGWGTDTQYF
J gene: TRBJ2-1; V gene: TRBV18; clone size: -; D gene: -; CDR3 DNA: TGTGCCAGCTCACTAATACCAGGGGATGAGCAGTTCTTC; CDR3 protein: CASSLIPGDEQFF
J gene: TRBJ1-2; V gene: TRBV7-6; clone size: once; D gene: -; CDR3 DNA: TGTGCCAGCAGCTTAGGAGGTGCAGACCCGAGACTCTATGGCTACACCTTC; CDR3 protein: CASSLGGADPRLYGYTF
J gene: TRBJ1-1; V gene: TRBV5-1; clone size: -; D gene: TRBD1; CDR3 DNA: TGCGCCAGCAGCTTGGGACAGGGGATAATGAACACTGAAGCTTTCTTT; CDR3 protein: CASSLGQGIMNTEAFF
J gene: TRBJ2-1; V gene: TRBV6-5; clone size: -; D gene: -; CDR3 DNA: TGTGCCAGCAAACCCCTGGGACTCGGCTACAATGAGCAGTTCTTC; CDR3 protein: CASKPLGLGYNEQFF
J gene: TRBJ2-7; V gene: TRBV7-9; clone size: -; D gene: -; CDR3 DNA: TGTGCCAGCAGCTTTTCTCCTGACGAGCAGTACTTC; CDR3 protein: CASSFSPDEQYF
J gene: TRBJ1-4; V gene: TRBV6-5; clone size: -; D gene: -; CDR3 DNA: TGTGCCAGCAGTTACGGGGAGGGTGGGGAAAAACTGTTTTTT; CDR3 protein: CASSYGEGGEKLFF
J gene: TRBJ2-7; V gene: TRBV4-1; clone size: many; D gene: TRBD2; CDR3 DNA: TGCGCCAGCAGCCAAGAGCCGGGACTAGCTGGGAGGGAGCAGTACTTC; CDR3 protein: CASSQEPGLAGREQYF
J gene: TRBJ1-1; V gene: TRBV30; clone size: -; D gene: TRBD1; CDR3 DNA: TGTGCCCGCCGGGACAGTGATTCGGCTTTCTTT; CDR3 protein: CARRDSDSAFF
J gene: TRBJ1-5; V gene: TRBV4-1; clone size: -; D gene: TRBD1; CDR3 DNA: TGCGCCAGCAGCCAAGGGATACAGGGGTATGCGGTACAGCCCCAGCATTTT; CDR3 protein: CASSQGIQGYAVQPQHF
J gene: TRBJ2-7; V gene: TRBV6-5; clone size: -; D gene: TRBD1; CDR3 DNA: TGTGCCAGCACCTTACAGGGGCTCGGAAGGGACGAGCAGTACTTC; CDR3 protein: CASTLQGLGRDEQYF